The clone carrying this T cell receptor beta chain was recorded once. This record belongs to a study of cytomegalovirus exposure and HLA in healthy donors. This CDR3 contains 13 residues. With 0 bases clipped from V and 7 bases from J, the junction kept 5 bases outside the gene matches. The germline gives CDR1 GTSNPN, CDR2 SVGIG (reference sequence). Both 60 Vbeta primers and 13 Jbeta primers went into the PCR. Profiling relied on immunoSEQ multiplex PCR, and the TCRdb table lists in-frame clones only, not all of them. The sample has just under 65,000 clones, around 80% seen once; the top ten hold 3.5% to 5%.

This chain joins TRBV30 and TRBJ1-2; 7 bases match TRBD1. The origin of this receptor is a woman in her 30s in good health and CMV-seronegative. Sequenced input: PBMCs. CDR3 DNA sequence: TGTGCCTGGAGTGTAGACAGGGTTTTTGGCTACACCTTC. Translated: CAWSVDRVFGYTF.